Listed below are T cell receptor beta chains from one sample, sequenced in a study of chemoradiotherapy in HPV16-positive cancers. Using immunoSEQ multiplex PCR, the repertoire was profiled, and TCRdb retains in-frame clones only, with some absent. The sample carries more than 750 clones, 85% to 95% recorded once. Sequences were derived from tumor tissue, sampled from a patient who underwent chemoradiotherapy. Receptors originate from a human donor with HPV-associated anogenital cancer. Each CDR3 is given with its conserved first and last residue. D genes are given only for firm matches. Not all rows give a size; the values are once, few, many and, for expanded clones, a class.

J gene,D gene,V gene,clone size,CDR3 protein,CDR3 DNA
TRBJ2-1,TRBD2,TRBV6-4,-,CASSKAGGSYNEQFF,TGTGCCAGCAGTAAAGCGGGGGGCTCCTACAATGAGCAGTTCTTC
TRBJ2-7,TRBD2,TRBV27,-,CASSLTLGDRGLAGVSEQYF,TGTGCCAGCAGTTTAACGTTGGGGGACCGGGGACTAGCGGGGGTAAGCGAGCAGTACTTC
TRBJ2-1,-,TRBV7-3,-,CASSLTNEQFF,TGTGCCAGCAGCTTAACCAATGAGCAGTTCTTC
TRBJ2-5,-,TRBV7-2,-,CASSLGLGGGRETQYF,TGTGCCAGCAGCTTGGGGTTAGGGGGGGGCCGGGAGACCCAGTACTTC
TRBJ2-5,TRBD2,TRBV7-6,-,CASSWTSGGAGETQYF,TGTGCCAGCAGCTGGACTAGCGGGGGGGCTGGGGAGACCCAGTACTTC
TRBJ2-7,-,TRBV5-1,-,CASSLEGPGASREQYF,TGCGCCAGCAGCCTCGAGGGGCCAGGGGCTTCTAGAGAGCAGTACTTC
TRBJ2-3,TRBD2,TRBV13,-,CASSLAGGRADTQYF,TGTGCCAGCAGCCTAGCGGGGGGGCGGGCAGATACGCAGTATTTT
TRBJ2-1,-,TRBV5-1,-,CASSLGLAGASYNEQFF,TGCGCCAGCAGCTTGGGGTTGGCGGGGGCTTCCTACAATGAGCAGTTCTTC
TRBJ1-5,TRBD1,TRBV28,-,CASRHHDRGRGNQPQHF,TGTGCCAGCAGACACCATGACAGGGGGCGAGGCAATCAGCCCCAGCATTTT
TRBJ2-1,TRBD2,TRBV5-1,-,CASSITSDNEQFF,TGCGCCAGCAGCATCACTAGCGACAATGAGCAGTTCTTC
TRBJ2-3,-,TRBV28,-,CASSLGSPRDTQYF,TGTGCCAGCAGTTTAGGGTCACCACGGGATACGCAGTATTTT
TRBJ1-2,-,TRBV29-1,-,CSVPRPNYGYTF,TGCAGCGTTCCCCGGCCTAACTATGGCTACACCTTC
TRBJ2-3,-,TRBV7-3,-,CASSWGVSADTQYF,TGTGCCAGCAGCTGGGGGGTCTCGGCCGATACGCAGTATTTT
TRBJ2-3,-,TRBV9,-,CATIGVPDTQYF,TGTGCCACCATAGGAGTACCAGATACGCAGTATTTT
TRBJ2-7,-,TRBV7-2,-,CASSSRHEQYF,TGTGCCAGCAGCTCCCGCCACGAGCAGTACTTC
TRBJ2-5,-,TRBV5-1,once,CASSSPRGRETQYF,TGCGCCAGCAGCTCTCCCAGGGGTAGAGAGACCCAGTACTTC
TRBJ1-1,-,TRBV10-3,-,CATRDWNTEAFF,TGTGCCACCCGGGACTGGAACACTGAAGCTTTCTTT